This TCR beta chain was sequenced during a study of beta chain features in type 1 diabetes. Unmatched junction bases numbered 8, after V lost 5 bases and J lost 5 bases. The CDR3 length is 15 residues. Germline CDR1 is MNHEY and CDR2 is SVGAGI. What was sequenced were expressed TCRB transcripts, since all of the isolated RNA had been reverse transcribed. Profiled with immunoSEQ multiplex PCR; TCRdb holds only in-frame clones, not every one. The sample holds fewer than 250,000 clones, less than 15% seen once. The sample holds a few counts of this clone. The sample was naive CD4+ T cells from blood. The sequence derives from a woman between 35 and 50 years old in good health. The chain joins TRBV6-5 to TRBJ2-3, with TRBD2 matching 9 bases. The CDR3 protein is CASSQRLAGRDTQYF. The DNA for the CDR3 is TGTGCCAGCAGTCAGAGGCTAGCGGGGCGAGATACGCAGTATTTT.